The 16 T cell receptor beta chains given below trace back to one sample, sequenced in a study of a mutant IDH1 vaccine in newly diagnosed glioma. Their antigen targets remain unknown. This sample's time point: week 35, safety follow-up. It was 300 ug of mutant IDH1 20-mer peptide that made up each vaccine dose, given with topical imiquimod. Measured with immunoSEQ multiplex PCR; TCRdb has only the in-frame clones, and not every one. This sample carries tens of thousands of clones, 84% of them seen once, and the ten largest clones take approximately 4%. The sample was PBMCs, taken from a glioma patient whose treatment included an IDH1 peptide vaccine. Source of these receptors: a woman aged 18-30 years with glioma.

The CDR3 sequence: CASSLVKGIGLGGYTF. The CDR3 bases are TGTGCCAGCAGCTTAGTAAAGGGAATCGGTTTAGGTGGCTACACCTTC. The chain links TRBV11-3 to TRBJ1-2; D unresolved. CDR3 size: 16 residues. V was clipped by 1 base and J by 7 bases, with 19 bases between them. Germline-derived CDR1 and CDR2 are SGHNT and YENEEA.

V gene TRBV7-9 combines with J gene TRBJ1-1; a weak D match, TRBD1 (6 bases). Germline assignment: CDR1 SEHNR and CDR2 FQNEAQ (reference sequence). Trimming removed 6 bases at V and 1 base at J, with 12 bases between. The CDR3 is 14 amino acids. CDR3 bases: TGTGCCAGCAGGCCACAGGGCCCGAACACTGAAGCTTTCTTT. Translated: CASRPQGPNTEAFF.

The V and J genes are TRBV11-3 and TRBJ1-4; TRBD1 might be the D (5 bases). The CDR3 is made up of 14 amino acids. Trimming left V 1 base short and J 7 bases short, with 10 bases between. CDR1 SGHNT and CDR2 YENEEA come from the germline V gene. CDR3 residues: CASSLGARVEKLFF. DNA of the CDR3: TGTGCCAGCAGCTTAGGGGCCAGGGTTGAAAAACTGTTTTTT.

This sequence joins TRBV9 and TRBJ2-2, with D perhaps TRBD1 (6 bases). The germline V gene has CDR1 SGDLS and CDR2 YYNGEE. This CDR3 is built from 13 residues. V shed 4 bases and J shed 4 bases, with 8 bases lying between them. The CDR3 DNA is TGTGCCAGCAGCCCACAGGGCACCGGGGAGCTGTTTTTT. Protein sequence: CASSPQGTGELFF.

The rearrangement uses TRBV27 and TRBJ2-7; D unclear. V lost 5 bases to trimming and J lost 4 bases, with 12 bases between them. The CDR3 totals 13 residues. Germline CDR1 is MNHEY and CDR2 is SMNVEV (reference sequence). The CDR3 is CASSPPGWYEQYF. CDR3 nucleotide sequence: TGTGCCAGCAGTCCTCCAGGATGGTACGAGCAGTACTTC.

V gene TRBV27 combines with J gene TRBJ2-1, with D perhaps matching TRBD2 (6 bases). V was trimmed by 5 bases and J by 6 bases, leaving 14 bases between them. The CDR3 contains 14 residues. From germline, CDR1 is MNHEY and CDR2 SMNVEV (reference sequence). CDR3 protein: CASSISGLSNEQFF. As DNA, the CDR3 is TGTGCCAGCAGTATAAGCGGGCTAAGCAATGAGCAGTTCTTC.

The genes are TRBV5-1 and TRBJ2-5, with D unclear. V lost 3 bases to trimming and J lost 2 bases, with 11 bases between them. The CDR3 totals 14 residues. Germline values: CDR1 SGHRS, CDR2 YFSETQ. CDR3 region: CASSSPDWQETQYF. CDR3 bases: TGCGCCAGCAGCTCCCCCGACTGGCAAGAGACCCAGTACTTC.

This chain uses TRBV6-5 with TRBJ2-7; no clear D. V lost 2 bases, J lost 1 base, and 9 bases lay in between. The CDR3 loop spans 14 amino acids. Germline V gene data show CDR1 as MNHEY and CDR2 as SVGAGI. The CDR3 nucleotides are TGTGCCAGCAGTTACGGTGGCGGATCCTACGAGCAGTACTTC. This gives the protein CASSYGGGSYEQYF.

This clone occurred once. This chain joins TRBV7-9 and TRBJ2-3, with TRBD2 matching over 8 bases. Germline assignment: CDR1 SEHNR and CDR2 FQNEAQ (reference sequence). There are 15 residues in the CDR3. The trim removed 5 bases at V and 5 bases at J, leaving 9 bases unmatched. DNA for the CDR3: TGTGCCAGCAGCGGGACGGGGGGGGCACTAGATACGCAGTATTTT. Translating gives CASSGTGGALDTQYF. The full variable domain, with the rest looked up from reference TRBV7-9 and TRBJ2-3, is DTGVSQNPRHKITKRGQNVTFRCDPISEHNRLYWYRQTLGQGPEFLTYFQNEAQLEKSRLLSDRFSAERPKGSFSTLEIQRTEQGDSAMYLCASSGTGGALDTQYFGPGTRLTVL.

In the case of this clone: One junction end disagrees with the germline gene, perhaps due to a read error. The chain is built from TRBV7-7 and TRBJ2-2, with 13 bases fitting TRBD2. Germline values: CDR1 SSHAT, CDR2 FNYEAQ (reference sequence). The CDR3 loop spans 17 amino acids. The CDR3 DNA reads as TGTGCTAGCAGCCTACGGACTAGCGGGAGAGGTACCGGGGAGCTGTTTTTT. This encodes CASSLRTSGRGTGELFF.

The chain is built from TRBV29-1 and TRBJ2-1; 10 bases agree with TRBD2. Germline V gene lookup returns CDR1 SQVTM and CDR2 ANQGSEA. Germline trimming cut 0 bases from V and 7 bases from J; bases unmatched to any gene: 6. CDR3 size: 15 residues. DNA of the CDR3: TGCAGCGTTGAAGATACGAGCGGGAGGGGGAATGAGCAGTTCTTC. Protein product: CSVEDTSGRGNEQFF.

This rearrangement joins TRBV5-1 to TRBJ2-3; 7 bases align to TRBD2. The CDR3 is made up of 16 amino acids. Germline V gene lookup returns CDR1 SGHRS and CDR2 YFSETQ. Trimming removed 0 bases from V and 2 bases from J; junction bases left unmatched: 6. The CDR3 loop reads CASSLEASGVTDTQYF. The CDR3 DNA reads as TGCGCCAGCAGCTTGGAGGCTAGCGGCGTCACAGATACGCAGTATTTT.

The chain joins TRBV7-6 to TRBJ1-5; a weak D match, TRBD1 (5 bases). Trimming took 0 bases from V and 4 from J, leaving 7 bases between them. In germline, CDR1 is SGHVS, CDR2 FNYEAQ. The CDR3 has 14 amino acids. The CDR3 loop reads CASSLATANQPQHF. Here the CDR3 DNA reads TGTGCCAGCAGCTTAGCGACAGCTAATCAGCCCCAGCATTTT. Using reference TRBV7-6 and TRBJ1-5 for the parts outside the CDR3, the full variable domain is GAGVSQSPRYKVTKRGQDVALRCDPISGHVSLYWYRQALGQGPEFLTYFNYEAQQDKSGLPNDRFSAERPEGSISTLTIQRTEQRDSAMYRCASSLATANQPQHFGDGTRLSIL.

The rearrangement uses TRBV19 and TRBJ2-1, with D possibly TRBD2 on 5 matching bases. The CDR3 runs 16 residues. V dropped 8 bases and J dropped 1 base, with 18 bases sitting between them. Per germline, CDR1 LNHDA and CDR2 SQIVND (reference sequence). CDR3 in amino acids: CASGVSGLGSYNEQFF. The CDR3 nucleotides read TGTGCCAGTGGGGTATCTGGACTTGGGTCCTACAATGAGCAGTTCTTC.

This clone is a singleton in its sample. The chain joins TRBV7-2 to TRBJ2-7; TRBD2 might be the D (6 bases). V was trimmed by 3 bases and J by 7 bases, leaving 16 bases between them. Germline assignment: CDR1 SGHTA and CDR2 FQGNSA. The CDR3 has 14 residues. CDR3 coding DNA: TGTGCCAGCAGCTTTAGCGGCCCTGAGTTTGAGCAGTACTTC. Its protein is CASSFSGPEFEQYF.

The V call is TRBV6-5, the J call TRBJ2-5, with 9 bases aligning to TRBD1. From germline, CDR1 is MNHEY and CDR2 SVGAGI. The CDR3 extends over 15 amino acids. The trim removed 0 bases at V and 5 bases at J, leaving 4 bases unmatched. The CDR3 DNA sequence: TGTGCCAGCAGTTACTCAGGGACAGGGCGGGAGACCCAGTACTTC. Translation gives CASSYSGTGRETQYF.